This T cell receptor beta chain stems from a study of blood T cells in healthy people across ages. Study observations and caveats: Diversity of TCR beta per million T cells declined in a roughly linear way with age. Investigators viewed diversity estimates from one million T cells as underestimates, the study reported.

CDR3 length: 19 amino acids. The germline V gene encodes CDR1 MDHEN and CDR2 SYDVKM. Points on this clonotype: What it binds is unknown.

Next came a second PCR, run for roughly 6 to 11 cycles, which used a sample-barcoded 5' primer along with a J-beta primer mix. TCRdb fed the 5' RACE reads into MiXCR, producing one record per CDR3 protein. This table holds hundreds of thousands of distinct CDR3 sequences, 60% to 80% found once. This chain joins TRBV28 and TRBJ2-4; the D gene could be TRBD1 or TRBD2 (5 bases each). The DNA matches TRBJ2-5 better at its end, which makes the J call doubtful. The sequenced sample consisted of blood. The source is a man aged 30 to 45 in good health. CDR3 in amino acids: CASSLSNLGVAYSQETQYF. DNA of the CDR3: TGTGCCAGCAGTTTATCTAATTTGGGGGTTGCATACAGCCAAGAGACCCAGTACTTC.